The sequence of this TCR beta chain was determined in a study of T cells in Graves' hyperthyroidism and ophthalmopathy. Findings and limits, study-wide: Ophthalmopathy and stable hyperthyroidism were told apart by a 13 V-J model.

Template material for amplifying TCR beta CDR3 regions consisted of RNA transcripts. A first-round RT-PCR of the TCR CDR3 used the HTBI primer set. TCRdb redid the calling of the multiplex PCR reads with MiXCR, one entry per CDR3 protein. The sample has 500,000 to 600,000 distinct CDR3 sequences; about 20% are singletons. This clonotype showed up just a few times. Its target is unknown. Germline CDR1 is SGHNT and CDR2 is YYREEE (reference sequence). The CDR3 runs to 15 residues. Deletions cut 4 bases from V and 4 bases from J, with 18 bases between. Sequenced: blood. The chain is built from TRBV5-4 and TRBJ2-7; no definite D call. This receptor was taken from a man aged 40-49 years with Graves' ophthalmopathy. In nucleotides, the CDR3 is TGTGCCAGCAGCGCTAACCATTGGGGTGTTTACGAGCAGTACTTC. It encodes CASSANHWGVYEQYF.